The 28 T cell receptor beta chains below come from one sample, sequenced in a study of CD8+ T cells in alopecia areata. In each case, RNA was isolated and then reverse transcribed into cDNA as the sequencing template. The protocol was immunoSEQ multiplex PCR, while the TCRdb copy is restricted to in-frame clones and leaves out a portion. The sample includes some 150,000 clones, 40% to 60% of them seen just once. Here the sequenced sample was CD8+ T cells sorted from blood, taken at week 0. Receptor source: a human donor with alopecia areata.

In the case of this clone: The sample holds other DNA sequences that translate to the same CDR3. The genes are TRBV7-8 and TRBJ2-7; D is tentatively TRBD1 or TRBD2 (5 bases each). The germline gives CDR1 SGHVS, CDR2 FQNEAQ. V was cut by 5 bases and J by 1 base, with 12 bases left in between. This CDR3 has 14 residues. DNA for the CDR3: TGTGCCAGCAGCCCGGGGACGGTATCCTACGAGCAGTACTTC. This codes for CASSPGTVSYEQYF.

The gene calls are TRBV9 and TRBJ2-7, with 9 bases identical to TRBD1. Losses at the gene ends were 3 bases for V and 5 bases for J; bases not matched to a gene: 6. Germline assignment: CDR1 SGDLS and CDR2 YYNGEE. This CDR3 comprises 14 residues. The CDR3 DNA sequence: TGTGCCAGCAGCGCTGGGGACAGGGTGGACGAGCAGTACTTC. This encodes CASSAGDRVDEQYF.

This clone was detected a few times. The sample carries other DNA sequences with the same CDR3. V usage is TRBV29-1 and J usage is TRBJ2-5; 12 nucleotides match TRBD2. V gave up 7 bases and J gave up 3 bases; unmatched junction bases: 3. Germline lookup yields CDR1 SQVTM and CDR2 ANQGSEA. The CDR3 is 13 amino acids. This CDR3 reads CSALAGGKETQYF. CDR3 in DNA: TGCAGCGCCCTAGCGGGGGGGAAAGAGACCCAGTACTTC.

The chain carries TRBV20-1 and TRBJ1-1; D unclear. The CDR3 has 11 amino acids. V shed 1 base and J shed 8 bases, with 8 bases lying between them. Per germline, CDR1 DFQATT and CDR2 SNEGSKA (reference sequence). The CDR3 DNA reads TGCAGTGCTAGAGTTGGCAGAGAAGCTTTCTTT. It encodes CSARVGREAFF.

This sequence joins TRBV4-3 and TRBJ1-1; tentatively, D is TRBD1 (5 bases). The CDR3 has 15 amino acids. Trimming left V 1 base short and J 1 base short, with 10 bases between. Germline V gene data show CDR1 as LGHNA and CDR2 as YSLEER. The CDR3 protein is CASSQGWGGNTEAFF. The CDR3 DNA sequence: TGCGCCAGCAGCCAAGGATGGGGGGGGAACACTGAAGCTTTCTTT.

This clone was seen a handful of times. The CDR3 coding sequence is TGTGCCAGCAGTACGACAAGCTTGGTACGCGATACGCAGTATTTT. Amino acid sequence: CASSTTSLVRDTQYF. The gene calls are TRBV27 and TRBJ2-3; D unclear. CDR3 length equals 15 residues. V lost 5 bases to trimming and J lost 6 bases, with 18 bases between them. The germline gives CDR1 MNHEY, CDR2 SMNVEV (reference sequence).

V gene TRBV4-3 combines with J gene TRBJ1-1; the match to TRBD1 covers 9 bases. The V and J ends lost 4 bases and 4 bases, in that order; junction bases with no gene match: 10. This CDR3 is 16 amino acids long. Germline lookup yields CDR1 LGHNA and CDR2 YSLEER. This chain's CDR3 is CASSLLTGTGITEAFF. CDR3 coding DNA: TGCGCCAGCAGCCTCCTTACCGGGACAGGGATCACTGAAGCTTTCTTT.

This clone was detected a few times. The chain links TRBV12-5 to TRBJ2-1, with D perhaps TRBD2 (5 bases). Looked up from germline, CDR1 is LGHNT and CDR2 is FRNRAP. Trimming pared 6 bases from V and 5 bases from J, leaving 11 bases between. The CDR3 is 13 amino acids. For the CDR3, the DNA is TGTGCTAGTGGCAGCTCCGGGAACAATGAGCAGTTCTTC. Its translation is CASGSSGNNEQFF.

This clone turned up a few times. The V call is TRBV7-9, the J call TRBJ2-1; TRBD1 matches 8 bases. The CDR3 is 15 amino acids. The V and J ends lost 5 bases and 7 bases, in that order; junction bases with no gene match: 10. CDR1 is SEHNR and CDR2 is FQNEAQ in the germline V gene (reference sequence). CDR3 bases: TGTGCCAGCAGCCGACCGACAGGGGAAAAGAATGAGCAGTTCTTC. It translates to CASSRPTGEKNEQFF.

This chain connects TRBV27 to TRBJ2-5, with 7 bases aligning to TRBD2. With V trimmed by 0 bases and J by 7 bases, 11 bases remained unmatched. The CDR3 runs 16 residues. Germline V gives CDR1 MNHEY, CDR2 SMNVEV (reference sequence). The CDR3 loop is CASSLSEREAQWTQYF. CDR3 nucleotides: TGTGCCAGCAGTTTATCCGAGCGGGAAGCTCAATGGACCCAGTACTTC.

The chain links TRBV13 to TRBJ1-5; D call uncertain. Germline CDR1 and CDR2: PRHDT and FYEKMQ (reference sequence). The CDR3 consists of 12 residues. Between the trimmed V and J ends, which lost 7 bases and 7 bases, there was a span of 11 bases. The CDR3 is CASTMAGQPQHF. The CDR3 DNA sequence: TGTGCCAGCACAATGGCGGGACAGCCCCAGCATTTT.

The chain carries TRBV9 and TRBJ2-1; the D is unclear. Germline values: CDR1 SGDLS, CDR2 YYNGEE. V was shortened by 4 bases and J by 5 bases, with 16 bases between the two germline ends. This CDR3 comprises 15 residues. In DNA form, the CDR3 reads TGTGCCAGCAGCTCCGACTCCATAGCTAACAATGAGCAGTTCTTC. This sequence encodes CASSSDSIANNEQFF.

The rearrangement uses TRBV28 and TRBJ2-7; perhaps TRBD1 as D (7 bases). Germline CDR1 is MDHEN and CDR2 is SYDVKM. This CDR3 is built from 12 residues. V gave up 10 bases and J gave up 7 bases, with 17 bases separating them. The CDR3 here is CATKGGGWEQYF. As DNA, the CDR3 is TGTGCCACCAAAGGAGGGGGCTGGGAGCAGTACTTC.

The chain carries TRBV7-8 and TRBJ2-5; D gene ambiguous. Germline V gene lookup returns CDR1 SGHVS and CDR2 FQNEAQ. The ends were cut back, 1 base at V and 2 bases at J, with 8 bases in the middle. The CDR3 is 14 amino acids. The CDR3 DNA is TGTGCCAGCAGCTTAGTGGGCCTACAAGAGACCCAGTACTTC. It translates to CASSLVGLQETQYF.

The chain combines TRBV6-5 with TRBJ1-1, with TRBD1 matching 8 bases. Looked up from germline, CDR1 is MNHEY and CDR2 is SVGAGI. V shed 8 bases and J 4 bases; nucleotides not matched to a gene: 12. The CDR3 is 15 amino acids. The CDR3 spells CASCPWTGSSTEAFF. Written as DNA, the CDR3 is TGTGCCAGCTGCCCTTGGACAGGGTCGTCCACTGAAGCTTTCTTT.

V and J are TRBV4-3 and TRBJ1-4; the D is unclear. Between the trimmed V and J ends, which lost 3 bases and 0 bases, there was a span of 8 bases. Germline loops: CDR1 LGHNA, CDR2 YSLEER. The CDR3 runs to 15 residues. The CDR3 region is CASSHGRTTNEKLFF. The CDR3 region has the DNA TGCGCCAGCAGCCATGGCAGAACAACTAATGAAAAACTGTTTTTT.

V and J are TRBV11-2 and TRBJ2-1; the D call may be TRBD1 or TRBD2 (5 bases each). The V gene lost 2 bases and the J gene lost 4 bases, with 6 bases spanning the gap. The CDR3 runs 13 residues. Germline CDR1 SGHAT, CDR2 FQNNGV. CDR3 amino acids: CASSLWGYNEQFF. CDR3 nucleotide sequence: TGTGCCAGCAGCTTATGGGGGTACAATGAGCAGTTCTTC.

V gene TRBV7-9 combines with J gene TRBJ2-1; no clear D gene. Germline V gene sequence: CDR1 SEHNR, CDR2 FQNEAQ (reference sequence). V was pared by 5 bases and J by 10 bases, with 18 bases between. This CDR3 has 14 residues. CDR3 nucleotides: TGTGCCAGCAGCCCCATTGACCCTAGGGTGGAGCAGTTCTTC. The encoded protein is CASSPIDPRVEQFF.

V and J are TRBV9 and TRBJ2-7; possible D gene TRBD2, 6 bases. V was clipped by 3 bases and J by 2 bases, with 12 bases between them. CDR1 SGDLS and CDR2 YYNGEE come from the germline V gene. The CDR3 is made up of 14 amino acids. The CDR3 DNA sequence: TGTGCCAGCAGCGAGAGACTAGGGCCCTACGAGCAGTACTTC. Amino acid sequence: CASSERLGPYEQYF. Based on the CDR3 plus reference TRBV9 and TRBJ2-7, the full variable domain is DSGVTQTPKHLITATGQRVTLRCSPRSGDLSVYWYQQSLDQGLQFLIQYYNGEERAKGNILERFSAQQFPDLHSELNLSSLELGDSALYFCASSERLGPYEQYFGPGTRLTVT.

This chain uses TRBV6-6 with TRBJ2-1; tentatively, D is TRBD2 (6 bases). The V and J ends lost 11 bases and 0 bases respectively, with 17 bases between them. The length of the CDR3 is 15 residues. Germline values: CDR1 MNHNY, CDR2 SVGAGI (reference sequence). The CDR3 spells CASLEGQNSYNEQFF. The CDR3, as DNA: TGTGCCTCCCTGGAGGGGCAAAACTCCTACAATGAGCAGTTCTTC.

The chain is built from TRBV30 and TRBJ1-1; tentatively, D is TRBD1 (6 bases). The V gene's germline CDR1 is GTSNPN and CDR2 SVGIG (reference sequence). V lost 5 bases and J lost 3, with 7 bases in between. The CDR3 covers 11 residues. DNA of the CDR3: TGTGCCTGGGGACAGTACACTGAAGCTTTCTTT. Amino acid sequence: CAWGQYTEAFF.

V usage is TRBV11-2 and J usage is TRBJ2-1; TRBD1 agrees at 7 bases. The V gene's germline CDR1 is SGHAT and CDR2 FQNNGV. CDR3 length equals 15 residues. V was pared by 5 bases and J by 4 bases, with 8 bases of the junction left unmatched. The CDR3 region has the DNA TGTGCCAGCAGCGACCGGGACAGACAATACAATGAGCAGTTCTTC. As protein: CASSDRDRQYNEQFF.

The J gene is TRBJ2-1, the V gene TRBV9; D uncertain. V dropped 1 base and J dropped 6 bases, with 8 bases sitting between them. This CDR3 spans 13 amino acids. Germline V CDR1 and CDR2: SGDLS, YYNGEE. CDR3 sequence: CASSVTAGNEQFF. CDR3 nucleotide sequence: TGTGCCAGCAGCGTAACCGCAGGCAATGAGCAGTTCTTC.

The gene calls are TRBV5-1 and TRBJ1-2, with D perhaps TRBD1 (6 bases). With 2 bases removed from V and 1 base from J, the gap between germline ends came to 12 bases. CDR3 length: 15 residues. CDR1 is SGHRS, CDR2 YFSETQ, per germline. The CDR3 region is CASSFDRNYNYGYTF. CDR3 sequence (DNA): TGCGCCAGCAGCTTCGACAGGAATTATAACTATGGCTACACCTTC.

This chain links TRBV29-1 with TRBJ1-2; D perhaps matches TRBD1 (5 bases). Trimming cost V 4 bases and J 6 bases, with 15 bases left between them. Germline CDR1 and CDR2: SQVTM and ANQGSEA. The CDR3 runs to 13 residues. Here the CDR3 DNA reads TGCAGCGTTGTGGCTCGGGGCCTTGATGGCTACACCTTC. Its protein product is CSVVARGLDGYTF.

A single count supports this clone. The chain has TRBV28 and TRBJ2-6, with 7 bases fitting TRBD1. The CDR3 consists of 18 residues. The germline gives CDR1 MDHEN, CDR2 SYDVKM. The V gene end was trimmed by 4 bases and the J gene end by 3 bases; junction bases not matched to a gene: 12. The CDR3 DNA reads TGTGCCAGCAGTTACCCCGACAGGGCCCTGGGTGGGGCCAACGTCCTGACTTTC. Translation: CASSYPDRALGGANVLTF.

The V and J genes are TRBV14 and TRBJ1-6; D remains unclear. The CDR3 is 15 residues long. Trimming removed 0 bases at V and 6 bases at J, with 9 bases between. Per the germline V gene, CDR1 is SGHDN and CDR2 is FVKESK. The CDR3 region is CASSQDRHPNSPLHF. Here the CDR3 DNA reads TGTGCCAGCAGCCAAGACCGTCACCCTAATTCACCCCTCCACTTT. The full variable domain, with the rest looked up from reference TRBV14 and TRBJ1-6, is EAGVTQFPSHSVIEKGQTVTLRCDPISGHDNLYWYRRVMGKEIKFLLHFVKESKQDESGMPNNRFLAERTGGTYSTLKVQPAELEDSGVYFCASSQDRHPNSPLHFGNGTRLTVT.

The genes are TRBV30 and TRBJ2-7; 11 nucleotides agree with TRBD2. V was pared by 7 bases and J by 3 bases, with 8 bases of the junction left unmatched. The CDR3 has 14 residues. Germline loops: CDR1 GTSNPN, CDR2 SVGIG (reference sequence). CDR3 residues: CALLAGGPNYEQYF. CDR3 coding DNA: TGTGCCTTGCTAGCGGGGGGCCCTAACTACGAGCAGTACTTC.